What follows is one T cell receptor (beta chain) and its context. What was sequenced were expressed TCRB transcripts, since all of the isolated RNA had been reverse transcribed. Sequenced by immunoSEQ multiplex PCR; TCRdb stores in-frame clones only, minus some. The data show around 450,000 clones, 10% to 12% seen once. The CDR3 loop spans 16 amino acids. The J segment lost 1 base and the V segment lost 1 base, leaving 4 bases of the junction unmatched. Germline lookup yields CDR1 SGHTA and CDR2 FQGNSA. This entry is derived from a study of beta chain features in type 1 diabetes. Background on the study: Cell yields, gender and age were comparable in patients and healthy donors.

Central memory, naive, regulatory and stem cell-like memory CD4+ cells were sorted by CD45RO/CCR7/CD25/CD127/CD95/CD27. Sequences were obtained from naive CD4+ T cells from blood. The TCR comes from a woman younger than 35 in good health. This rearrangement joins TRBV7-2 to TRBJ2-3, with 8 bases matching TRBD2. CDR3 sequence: CASSLVSGSGTDTQYF. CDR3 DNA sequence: TGTGCCAGCAGCTTAGTCAGCGGGAGTGGCACAGATACGCAGTATTTT.